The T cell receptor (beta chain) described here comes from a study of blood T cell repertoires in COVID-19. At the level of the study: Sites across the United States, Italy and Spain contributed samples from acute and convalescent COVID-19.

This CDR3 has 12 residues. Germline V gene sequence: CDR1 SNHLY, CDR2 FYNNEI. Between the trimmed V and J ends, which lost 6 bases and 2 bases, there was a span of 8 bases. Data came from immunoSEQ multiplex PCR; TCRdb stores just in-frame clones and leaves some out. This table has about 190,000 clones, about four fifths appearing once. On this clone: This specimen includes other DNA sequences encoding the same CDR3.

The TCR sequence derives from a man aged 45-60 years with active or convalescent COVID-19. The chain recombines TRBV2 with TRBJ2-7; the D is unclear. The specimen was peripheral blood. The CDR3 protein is CASSLDTYEQYF. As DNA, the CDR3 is TGTGCCAGCAGCCTCGACACCTACGAGCAGTACTTC.